The 10 T cell receptor beta chains below come from one sample, sequenced in a study of shared clonotypes between healthy human individuals. Only in-frame clones appear in the TCRdb table, and some are missing; sequencing was by immunoSEQ multiplex PCR. The sample has fewer than 1.6 million clones; around 98.5% are singletons. Sequencing was done on a sample of naive CD4+ T cells sorted from blood. Subset noted: CD45RA+ positively selected. Source of these receptors: a man aged 30-40 years in good health.

The chain joins TRBV29-1 to TRBJ1-2; possible D gene TRBD1, 6 bases. Trimming took 7 bases from V and 4 from J, leaving 10 bases between them. The CDR3 length is 11 residues. The germline V gene encodes CDR1 SQVTM and CDR2 ANQGSEA. CDR3 sequence: CSGGGGYGYTF. In nucleotides, the CDR3 is TGCAGCGGGGGAGGGGGCTATGGCTACACCTTC.

The V and J genes are TRBV18 and TRBJ1-5; 7 bases line up with TRBD1. The CDR3 has 16 residues. Germline CDR1 is KGHSH and CDR2 is LQKENI. The V segment lost 5 bases and the J segment 6 bases; nucleotides outside the gene matches: 13. The CDR3 DNA is TGTGCCAGCTCAGAACCGACAGGGACGGTCGGTCAGCCCCAGCATTTT. It codes for CASSEPTGTVGQPQHF. Looking up the rest from reference TRBV18 and TRBJ1-5 gives the full variable domain: NAGVMQNPRHLVRRRGQEARLRCSPMKGHSHVYWYRQLPEEGLKFMVYLQKENIIDESGMPKERFSAEFPKEGPSILRIQQVVRGDSAAYFCASSEPTGTVGQPQHFGDGTRLSIL.

The V call is TRBV18, the J call TRBJ2-6, with D unclear. This CDR3 region has 16 residues. Germline CDR1 reads KGHSH; CDR2 reads LQKENI. Trimming cost V 4 bases and J 0 bases, with 10 bases left between them. The CDR3 here is CASSLVESSGANVLTF. CDR3 DNA: TGTGCCAGCTCACTGGTAGAAAGCTCTGGGGCCAACGTCCTGACTTTC.

The chain recombines TRBV10-1 with TRBJ2-2; D unclear. The germline V gene encodes CDR1 WNHNN and CDR2 SYGVQD (reference sequence). The CDR3 is 12 amino acids. The V and J ends lost 7 bases and 7 bases respectively, with 10 bases between them. The CDR3 region has the DNA TGCGCCAGCAACGGGCCCAACGGGGAGCTGTTTTTT. Protein sequence: CASNGPNGELFF.

The chain couples TRBV21-1 to TRBJ2-7; TRBD1, the D gene given by the table, was not confirmed from the DNA. TRBV21-1 is an annotated pseudogene. This CDR3 region has 16 residues. CDR3: CASSARQGASLYEQYF. The CDR3 DNA reads as TGTGCCAGCAGCGCTCGACAGGGGGCGAGTCTCTACGAGCAGTACTTC.

The chain combines TRBV27 with TRBJ2-2; D is undetermined. The germline gives CDR1 MNHEY, CDR2 SMNVEV (reference sequence). V gave up 2 bases and J gave up 5 bases, with 9 bases separating them. CDR3 size: 14 residues. CDR3 coding DNA: TGTGCCAGCAGTTTAAGTTTAGGAACCGGGGAGCTGTTTTTT. Protein sequence: CASSLSLGTGELFF.

This CDR3 is CASSILGVQGDTQYF. DNA for the CDR3: TGTGCCAGTAGTATTTTGGGAGTTCAAGGAGATACGCAGTATTTT. V and J are TRBV19 and TRBJ2-3; the D gene is possibly TRBD2 (5 bases). Germline loops: CDR1 LNHDA, CDR2 SQIVND (reference sequence). Trimming cost V 3 bases and J 5 bases, with 15 bases left between them. The CDR3 is made up of 15 amino acids.

The gene calls are TRBV21-1 and TRBJ2-7; TRBD2, the D gene given by the table, was not confirmed from the DNA. TRBV21-1 is a pseudogene locus. CDR3 length equals 16 residues. The CDR3 sequence: CASSNLSSSTPYEQYF. The CDR3 nucleotides are TGTGCCAGCAGCAATCTCTCATCAAGCACCCCCTACGAGCAGTACTTC.

The V and J genes are TRBV6-6 and TRBJ2-7; TRBD1 or TRBD2 may be the D gene (6 bases each). V was trimmed by 7 bases and J by 5 bases, leaving 21 bases between them. CDR1 MNHNY and CDR2 SVGAGI come from the germline V gene (reference sequence). This CDR3 is 15 amino acids long. CDR3 loop: CASTPRGPGSHEQYF. The CDR3 nucleotides are TGTGCCAGCACCCCCCGGGGGCCAGGGAGCCACGAGCAGTACTTC.

The chain recombines TRBV10-3 with TRBJ2-2; possibly TRBD1 for D (6 bases). V was trimmed by 9 bases and J by 3 bases, leaving 20 bases between them. The germline gives CDR1 ENHRY, CDR2 SYGVKD. The CDR3 loop spans 16 amino acids. CDR3 region: CAIHRDNLWDTGELFF. The CDR3, as DNA: TGTGCCATACACCGGGACAACTTATGGGACACCGGGGAGCTGTTTTTT.